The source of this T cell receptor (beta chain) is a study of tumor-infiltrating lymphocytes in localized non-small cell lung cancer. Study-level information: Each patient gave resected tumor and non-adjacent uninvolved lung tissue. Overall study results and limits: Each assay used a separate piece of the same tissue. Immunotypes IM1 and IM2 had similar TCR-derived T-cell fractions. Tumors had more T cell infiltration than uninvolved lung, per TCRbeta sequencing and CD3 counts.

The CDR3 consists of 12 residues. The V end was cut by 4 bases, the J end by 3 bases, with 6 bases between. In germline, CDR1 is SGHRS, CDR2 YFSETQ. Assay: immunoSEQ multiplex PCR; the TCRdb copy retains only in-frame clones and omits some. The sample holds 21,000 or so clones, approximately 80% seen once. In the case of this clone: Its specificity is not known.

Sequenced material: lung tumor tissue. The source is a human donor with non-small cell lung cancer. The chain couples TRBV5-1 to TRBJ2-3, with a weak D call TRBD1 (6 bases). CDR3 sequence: CASSTGTDTQYF. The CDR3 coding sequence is TGCGCCAGCAGCACAGGGACAGATACGCAGTATTTT.